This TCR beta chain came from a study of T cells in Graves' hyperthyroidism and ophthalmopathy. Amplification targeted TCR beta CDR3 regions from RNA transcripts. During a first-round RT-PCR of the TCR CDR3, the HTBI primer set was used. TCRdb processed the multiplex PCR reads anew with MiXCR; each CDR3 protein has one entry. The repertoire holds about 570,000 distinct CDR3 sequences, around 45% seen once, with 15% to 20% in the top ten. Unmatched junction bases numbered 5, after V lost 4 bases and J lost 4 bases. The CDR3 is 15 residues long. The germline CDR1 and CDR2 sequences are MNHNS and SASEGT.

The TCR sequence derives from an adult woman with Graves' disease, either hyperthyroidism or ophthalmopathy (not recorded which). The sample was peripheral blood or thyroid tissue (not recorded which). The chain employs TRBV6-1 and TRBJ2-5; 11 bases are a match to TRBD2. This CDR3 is CASSVTSGAAETQYF. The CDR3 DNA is TGTGCCAGCAGTGTGACTAGCGGGGCAGCAGAGACCCAGTACTTC.